Reported below is one TCR beta chain. Germline V gene data show CDR1 as MNHEY and CDR2 as SVGAGI. V trimming: 2 bases; J trimming: 7 bases; junction bases outside the gene matches: 5. The CDR3 totals 14 residues. This sample is part of a study of blood T cell repertoires in COVID-19. Across the whole study: Acute and convalescent COVID-19 specimens originated in the United States, Italy and Spain.

Original analysis: Researchers report that nucleated cell counts were estimated from reference gene primer amplification. This table comes from immunoSEQ multiplex PCR, and its TCRdb copy is limited to in-frame clones, with some not included. V and J calls and clone size are given by that table; D and trimming were obtained from the DNA. The sample holds 250,000 or so clones, roughly 86% seen once. The TCR was taken from a woman aged 25 to 45 with acute COVID-19. The chain employs TRBV6-5 and TRBJ1-5, with TRBD1 matching over 7 bases. The source material was PBMCs or T cells enriched from blood (not recorded which). The CDR3 loop is CASSYRQGMQPQHF. CDR3 DNA sequence: TGTGCCAGCAGTTACCGACAGGGTATGCAGCCCCAGCATTTT.